The clone carrying this TCR beta chain was observed a handful of times. Its antigen is not known. These data come from a study of T cells in Graves' hyperthyroidism and ophthalmopathy. On the study more broadly: Initial diagnosis, before any treatment, was when peripheral blood was collected. Whole-study findings and limits: Onset of ophthalmopathy came a median 6.5 months after the model predicted it.

From RNA transcripts, TCR beta CDR3 regions were amplified. The study used the HTBI primer set for a first-round RT-PCR of the TCR CDR3. TCRdb reanalysed the multiplex PCR reads using MiXCR and keeps one entry per CDR3 protein. The top ten hold about 14% of the sample, which has 450,000 to 600,000 distinct CDR3 sequences, about 14% seen once. The diagnostic basis comprised clinical symptoms, serum thyroxine and TRAb, thyroid ultrasound and orbital computed tomography. From under 12 ml of fresh peripheral blood, PBMCs were isolated. Per the germline V gene, CDR1 is SGHTA and CDR2 is FQGNSA. The CDR3 extends over 16 amino acids. Between the trimmed V and J ends, which lost 5 bases and 1 base, there was a span of 18 bases.

Sequenced: blood. This TCR was sampled from a woman aged 40 to 49 with Graves' hyperthyroidism. The chain uses TRBV7-2 and TRBJ2-7; either TRBD1 or TRBD2 may supply D (5 bases each). The CDR3 here is CASSPKGQDLSYEQYF. The CDR3 DNA follows: TGTGCCAGCAGCCCCAAGGGGCAGGACTTATCCTACGAGCAGTACTTC.